The 14 T cell receptor beta chains below come from one sample, sequenced in a study of T cell changes during pregnancy in multiple sclerosis. TCRdb's copy holds only in-frame clones and misses some; the assay was immunoSEQ multiplex PCR. The sample shows about 48,000 clones, approximately 92% of them seen only once. The sequences come from CD4+ T cells from peripheral blood mononuclear cells, collected in the second trimester of pregnancy. The receptors derive from a female donor in good health, enrolled as a control in a pregnancy study.

This rearrangement joins TRBV28 to TRBJ2-3; a weak D match, TRBD1 (7 bases). V was pared by 6 bases and J by 1 base, with 14 bases between. CDR3 length equals 15 residues. Germline CDR1 reads MDHEN; CDR2 reads SYDVKM. The CDR3 loop is CASRGGQARTDTQYF. DNA of the CDR3: TGTGCCAGCAGGGGAGGACAGGCTCGCACAGATACGCAGTATTTT.

The chain combines TRBV4-1 with TRBJ1-6; 8 bases agree with TRBD1. V lost 0 bases, J lost 3 bases, and 4 bases stayed unmatched. This CDR3 region has 17 residues. Germline V lookup: CDR1 MGHRA, CDR2 YSYEKL. In nucleotides, the CDR3 is TGCGCCAGCAGCCAAGATGTCACAGGGGGCTATAATTCACCCCTCCACTTT. Its translation: CASSQDVTGGYNSPLHF.

This chain connects TRBV4-1 to TRBJ2-3; D unresolved. In germline, CDR1 is MGHRA, CDR2 YSYEKL. The CDR3 consists of 14 residues. V lost 2 bases to trimming and J lost 1 base, with 7 bases between them. Here the CDR3 reads CASSQPTRTDTQYF. The CDR3 DNA is TGCGCCAGCAGCCAACCAACACGCACAGATACGCAGTATTTT.

A few counts support this clone. V gene TRBV5-5 combines with J gene TRBJ2-7; a possible D gene is TRBD2 (5 bases). The CDR3 totals 15 residues. Trimming cost V 4 bases and J 0 bases, with 14 bases left between them. Germline loops: CDR1 SGHKS, CDR2 YYEKEE (reference sequence). CDR3 bases: TGTGCCAGCAGCCGTTGGACGGGGAGCTCCTACGAGCAGTACTTC. This encodes CASSRWTGSSYEQYF.

This clone was counted once. CDR3 loop: CSASPGGSQFF. The CDR3 DNA reads TGCAGTGCTAGTCCCGGGGGGAGCCAGTTCTTC. The chain combines TRBV20-1 with TRBJ2-1; 7 bases line up with TRBD2. There are 11 residues in the CDR3. Per the germline V gene, CDR1 is DFQATT and CDR2 is SNEGSKA (reference sequence). V lost 3 bases to trimming and J lost 13 bases; unmatched junction nucleotides: 6.

This clone was recorded only once. This chain's CDR3 is CAWRPPGQGMNTEAFF. CDR3 DNA: TGTGCCTGGAGGCCTCCGGGACAGGGGATGAACACTGAAGCTTTCTTT. The chain joins TRBV30 to TRBJ1-1; the match to TRBD1 covers 10 bases. Per germline, CDR1 GTSNPN and CDR2 SVGIG (reference sequence). J gave up 0 bases and V 3 bases, and 7 bases lay outside the gene matches. This CDR3 has 16 residues. The whole variable domain, remainder taken from reference TRBV30 and TRBJ1-1, is SQTIHQWPATLVQPVGSPLSLECTVEGTSNPNLYWYRQAAGRGLQLLFYSVGIGQISSEVPQNLSASRPQDRQFILSSKKLLLSDSGFYLCAWRPPGQGMNTEAFFGQGTRLTVV.

The chain links TRBV28 to TRBJ2-1; maybe TRBD2 (6 bases). In germline, CDR1 is MDHEN, CDR2 SYDVKM. This CDR3 is built from 13 residues. The CDR3 sequence: CGAESSEYNEQFF. As DNA, the CDR3 is TGTGGTGCAGAGTCTAGCGAGTACAATGAGCAGTTCTTC.

The rearrangement uses TRBV7-2 and TRBJ2-2; 9 nucleotides match TRBD2. CDR3 length: 15 amino acids. After removal of 5 bases from V and 5 bases from J, the junction contained 6 bases not matched to a gene. Germline-derived CDR1 and CDR2 are SGHTA and FQGNSA. The CDR3 protein is CASSPSGMATGELFF. CDR3 DNA: TGTGCCAGCAGCCCTAGCGGGATGGCAACCGGGGAGCTGTTTTTT.

This rearrangement joins TRBV5-4 to TRBJ2-1; 9 nucleotides match TRBD2. The CDR3 extends over 12 amino acids. CDR1 SGHNT and CDR2 YYREEE come from the germline V gene (reference sequence). The V gene end was trimmed by 2 bases and the J gene end by 10 bases; junction bases not matched to a gene: 1. CDR3 sequence (DNA): TGTGCCAGCAGCTTAACTAGCGGGGAGCAGTTCTTC. As protein: CASSLTSGEQFF.

J is TRBJ1-2 and V is TRBV7-8, with TRBD1 matching 9 bases. This CDR3 has 14 amino acids. Trimming at V came to 4 bases and at J to 4 bases, leaving 4 bases not matched to a gene. CDR1 is SGHVS, CDR2 FQNEAQ, per germline. CDR3 DNA: TGTGCCAGCAGCTGGGACAGGGCCGGCTATGGCTACACCTTC. It specifies CASSWDRAGYGYTF.

This chain connects TRBV7-2 to TRBJ2-3, with 14 bases that match TRBD2. The CDR3 runs to 18 residues. Germline V CDR1 and CDR2: SGHTA, FQGNSA. The trim removed 5 bases at V and 1 base at J, leaving 8 bases unmatched. CDR3 loop: CASSPRRTSGGRTDTQYF. DNA for the CDR3: TGTGCCAGCAGCCCCCGAAGGACTAGCGGGGGGCGCACAGATACGCAGTATTTT.

This rearrangement joins TRBV27 to TRBJ2-5; 9 positions match TRBD1. With the DNA end fitting TRBJ2-7 better, the J assignment may be wrong. Germline CDR1 reads MNHEY; CDR2 reads SMNVEV (reference sequence). CDR3 length: 15 residues. The CDR3 DNA follows: TGTGCCAGCAGCCGACCACAGGGGGCTTCCCTCGAGCAGTACTTC. Its protein is CASSRPQGASLEQYF.

The CDR3 loop reads CASSLVSGRGFGTDTQYF. As DNA, the CDR3 is TGTGCCAGCAGCTTGGTTAGCGGGAGAGGGTTTGGGACAGATACGCAGTATTTT. The V call is TRBV5-4, the J call TRBJ2-3, with 9 bases that match TRBD2. This CDR3 has 18 residues. The V segment lost 0 bases and the J segment 3 bases; nucleotides outside the gene matches: 11. The germline V gene has CDR1 SGHNT and CDR2 YYREEE (reference sequence).

The chain has TRBV28 and TRBJ2-3; D might be TRBD2 (6 bases). Germline CDR1 MDHEN, CDR2 SYDVKM. Trimming removed 3 bases at V and 4 bases at J, with 14 bases between. The CDR3 consists of 15 residues. The CDR3 sequence is CASSLGGNVPDTQYF. For the CDR3, the DNA is TGTGCCAGCAGTTTGGGCGGGAACGTCCCAGATACGCAGTATTTT.